Here is one T cell receptor beta chain with its context. This sample is drawn from a study of blood T cell repertoires in COVID-19. TCRdb's copy holds only in-frame clones and misses some; the assay was immunoSEQ multiplex PCR. The sample includes 250,000 to 350,000 clones, approximately 88% of them seen just once. This CDR3 spans 14 amino acids. The germline V and J ends were trimmed by 6 bases and 1 base, with 13 bases remaining between them. The germline V gene encodes CDR1 SGDLS and CDR2 YYNGEE. Sequencing input: peripheral blood. V usage is TRBV9 and J usage is TRBJ1-1, with D possibly matching TRBD1 (5 bases). The source of this sequence is a human donor with COVID-19, enrolled during active disease. The donor label of this sample is uncertain. DNA of the CDR3: TGTGCCAGCACCCCGGGACTTCAGAACACTGAAGCTTTCTTT. Translated: CASTPGLQNTEAFF.